The clone carrying this TCR beta chain qualifies as medium-sized. Germline assignment: CDR1 SGHTA and CDR2 FQGTGA. The CDR3 is made up of 14 amino acids. V lost 5 bases, J lost 7 bases, and 17 bases lay in between. This record belongs to a study of tumor-infiltrating lymphocytes in oesophageal squamous cell carcinoma. TCRdb fed the PCR reads into MiXCR, producing one record per CDR3 protein. The sample shows 19,000 or so distinct CDR3 sequences, around 38% of them seen only once. The sample consisted of blood. J is TRBJ2-5 and V is TRBV7-3, with a weak D call TRBD1 (5 bases). This TCR was recovered from a male donor with esophageal squamous cell carcinoma. This CDR3 is CASSLVDSQGTQYF. The CDR3 DNA reads as TGTGCCAGCAGCCTCGTCGACAGTCAGGGGACCCAGTACTTC.